Below, 14 T cell receptor beta chains from the same sample are listed, as sequenced in a study of blood T cell repertoires in COVID-19 (dated by TCRdb to the early 2020s). Library preparation was by the immunoSEQ multiplex PCR assay. TCRdb limited this immuneACCESS table to in-frame rearrangements with V and J called. A share of clones is missing; checked studies link under half to unresolved V genes, and the rest is unexplained. This sample gives about 250,000 clones in total; roughly 91% of them show up just once. 0.99% of the sample lies in the top ten. The sequenced material came from peripheral blood. Receptors were obtained from a middle-aged woman who had recovered from COVID-19.

The chain carries TRBV29-1 and TRBJ2-5; 11 nucleotides align to TRBD1. CDR1 and CDR2 (germline): SQVTM, ANQGSEA. The V and J ends lost 7 bases and 5 bases, in that order; junction bases with no gene match: 9. CDR3 length equals 14 residues. CDR3: CSARDRGALETQYF. CDR3 coding DNA: TGCAGCGCTCGGGACAGGGGGGCCCTGGAGACCCAGTACTTC. The variable domain in full, completed from reference TRBV29-1 and TRBJ2-5, reads SAVISQKPSRDICQRGTSLTIQCQVDSQVTMMFWYRQQPGQSLTLIATANQGSEATYESGFVIDKFPISRPNLTFSTLTVSNMSPEDSSIYLCSARDRGALETQYFGPGTRLLVL.

The chain uses TRBV5-1 and TRBJ2-1; D may be TRBD2 (5 bases). Trimming removed 4 bases from V and 0 bases from J, with 8 bases in between. Germline values: CDR1 SGHRS, CDR2 YFSETQ. The CDR3 is 14 residues long. CDR3 sequence (DNA): TGCGCCAGCAGCCACCGGGACTCCTACAATGAGCAGTTCTTC. Translating gives CASSHRDSYNEQFF.

The gene calls are TRBV3-1 (or the pseudogene TRBV3-2) and TRBJ2-6; 8 bases are a match to TRBD2. With V trimmed by 5 bases and J by 0 bases, 9 bases remained unmatched. The germline V gene encodes CDR1 LGHDT and CDR2 YNNKEL (reference sequence). The CDR3 is made up of 18 amino acids. CDR3 region: CASSTLAGGRSGANVLTF. In nucleotides, the CDR3 is TGTGCCAGCAGCACTCTAGCGGGTGGCCGCTCTGGGGCCAACGTCCTGACTTTC.

The chain combines TRBV12-5 with TRBJ2-1; 11 nucleotides match TRBD2. The length of the CDR3 is 15 residues. Germline CDR1 LGHNT, CDR2 FRNRAP. V was clipped by 6 bases and J by 3 bases; unmatched bases: 4. The CDR3: CASGSGTSGYNEQFF. As DNA, the CDR3 is TGTGCTAGTGGGTCCGGGACTAGCGGCTACAATGAGCAGTTCTTC.

The genes are TRBV28 and TRBJ2-1, with 14 bases lining up with TRBD2. Germline-derived CDR1 and CDR2 are MDHEN and SYDVKM. This CDR3 region has 18 residues. J was trimmed by 2 bases and V by 2 bases; bases with no gene match: 5. Here the CDR3 DNA reads TGTGCCAGCAGTTTACCGACTAGCGGGAGGGAGACCTACAATGAGCAGTTCTTC. It encodes CASSLPTSGRETYNEQFF.

The gene calls are TRBV30 and TRBJ1-1; D might be TRBD1 (5 bases). V lost 2 bases, J lost 1 base, and 8 bases lay in between. Germline values: CDR1 GTSNPN, CDR2 SVGIG (reference sequence). CDR3 length equals 13 residues. The CDR3 loop is CAWSWRGNTEAFF. CDR3 sequence (DNA): TGTGCCTGGAGTTGGAGGGGGAACACTGAAGCTTTCTTT.

The chain uses TRBV6-2 or TRBV6-3 and TRBJ1-5; tentative D call: TRBD1 (6 bases). Trimming took 5 bases from V and 1 from J, leaving 12 bases between them. The CDR3 has 15 residues. Germline lookup yields CDR1 MNHEY and CDR2 SVGEGT. This CDR3 reads CASSNGQISNQPQHF. The CDR3 DNA sequence: TGTGCCAGCAGTAACGGACAGATAAGCAATCAGCCCCAGCATTTT.

This clone was picked up one time. This chain connects TRBV28 to TRBJ1-1; D is ambiguous. The CDR3 totals 15 residues. V was trimmed by 10 bases and J by 1 base, leaving 19 bases between them. The germline CDR1 and CDR2 sequences are MDHEN and SYDVKM. The CDR3 nucleotides are TGTGCCATCCAACCTGGCAGGAGGTGGAACACTGAAGCTTTCTTT. Protein: CAIQPGRRWNTEAFF.

The chain uses TRBV27 and TRBJ2-1, with 7 bases matching TRBD2. Germline V lookup: CDR1 MNHEY, CDR2 SMNVEV (reference sequence). CDR3 length: 14 amino acids. The junction had 9 bases not matched to a gene; V was cut back by 7 bases and J by 6 bases. The DNA for the CDR3 is TGTGCCAGCACGGCGGGAGCTCGTCGCAATGAGCAGTTCTTC. It encodes CASTAGARRNEQFF.

This rearrangement joins TRBV5-1 to TRBJ1-1; weak D call: TRBD1 (6 bases). The ends were cut back, 4 bases at V and 3 bases at J, with 16 bases in the middle. In germline, CDR1 is SGHRS, CDR2 YFSETQ. The CDR3 contains 15 residues. The CDR3 protein is CASSPFDRTDTEAFF. CDR3 nucleotide sequence: TGCGCCAGCAGCCCCTTCGACAGGACGGACACTGAAGCTTTCTTT. Together with reference TRBV5-1 and TRBJ1-1, the CDR3 gives the full variable domain: KAGVTQTPRYLIKTRGQQVTLSCSPISGHRSVSWYQQTPGQGLQFLFEYFSETQRNKGNFPGRFSGRQFSNSRSEMNVSTLELGDSALYLCASSPFDRTDTEAFFGQGTRLTVV.

This clone appeared a few times. A read error may account for a junction end that differs from germline. The chain has TRBV6-5 and TRBJ1-1; 10 bases match TRBD1. The CDR3 runs 12 residues. Germline CDR1 is MNHEY and CDR2 is SVGAGI. The CDR3 is CASSPLTGGISF. CDR3 in DNA: TGTGCCAGCAGCCCCTTGACAGGGGGCATTTCCTTT.

The chain has TRBV4-1 and TRBJ2-1; 8 nucleotides match TRBD2. The CDR3 is 14 residues long. CDR1 and CDR2 (germline): MGHRA, YSYEKL. After removal of 8 bases from V and 5 bases from J, the junction contained 8 bases not matched to a gene. Here the CDR3 reads CASGGGRRDNEQFF. CDR3 sequence (DNA): TGCGCCAGCGGCGGCGGGAGGCGGGACAATGAGCAGTTCTTC.

The chain links TRBV2 to TRBJ2-1, with D perhaps TRBD1 (5 bases). CDR3 size: 13 residues. Between the trimmed V and J ends, which lost 10 bases and 2 bases, there was a span of 12 bases. Germline V gives CDR1 SNHLY, CDR2 FYNNEI. CDR3 amino acids: CATATGAYNEQFF. The DNA of the CDR3 is TGTGCCACCGCCACAGGTGCCTACAATGAGCAGTTCTTC.

V and J are TRBV20-1 and TRBJ1-5, with D unclear. Trimming took off 3 bases at V and 7 bases at J, with 13 bases between the two ends. This CDR3 comprises 13 residues. The germline gives CDR1 DFQATT, CDR2 SNEGSKA (reference sequence). The CDR3 loop reads CSASRTVIQPQHF. The CDR3 nucleotides read TGCAGTGCTAGTCGAACGGTAATACAGCCCCAGCATTTT.